This T cell receptor (beta chain) was found in a study of response to subunit inactivated influenza vaccine. This clonotype was picked up a small number of times. Mismatch with germline at one junction end may stem from a read error. Germline V gene lookup returns CDR1 LNHDA and CDR2 SQIVND (reference sequence). The CDR3 loop spans 12 amino acids. Each CDR3 protein gets one entry after TCRdb re-called the RT-PCR reads with MiXCR. Of 150,000 to 200,000 distinct CDR3 sequences listed, approximately 12% are singletons. These same data were also listed under a study on T cells expressing NK-cell markers. From that study: 5'RACE template switching built TCR beta cDNA with unique molecular identifiers.

V usage is TRBV19 and J usage is TRBJ2-2; D might be TRBD2 (6 bases). The sample consisted of CD8+ T cells sorted from PBMCs, taken approximately 13 days after vaccination. The receptor comes from a man in his fifties who received an inactivated influenza vaccine. The CDR3 spells CASRGNAGELFF. CDR3 sequence (DNA): TGTGCCAGCCGCGGGAACGCCGGGGAGCTGTTTTTT.